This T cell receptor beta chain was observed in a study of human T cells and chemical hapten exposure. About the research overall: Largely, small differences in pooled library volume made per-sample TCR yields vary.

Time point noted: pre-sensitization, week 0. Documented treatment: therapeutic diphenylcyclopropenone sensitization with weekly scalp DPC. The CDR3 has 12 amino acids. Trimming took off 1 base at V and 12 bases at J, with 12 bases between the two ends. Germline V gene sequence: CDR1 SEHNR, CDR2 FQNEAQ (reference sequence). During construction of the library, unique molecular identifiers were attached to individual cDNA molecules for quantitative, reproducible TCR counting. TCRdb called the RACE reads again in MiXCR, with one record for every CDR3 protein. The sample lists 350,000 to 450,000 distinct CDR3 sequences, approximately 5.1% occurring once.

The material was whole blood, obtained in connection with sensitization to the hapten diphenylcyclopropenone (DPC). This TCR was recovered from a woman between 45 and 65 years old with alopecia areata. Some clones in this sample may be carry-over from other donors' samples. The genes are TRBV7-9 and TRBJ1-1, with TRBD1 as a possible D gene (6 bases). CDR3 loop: CASSLDGRGTFF. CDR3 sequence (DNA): TGTGCCAGCAGCTTAGACGGCAGGGGAACTTTCTTT.